Following are 18 T cell receptor beta chains from one sample sequenced in a study of cytomegalovirus exposure and HLA in healthy donors. Researchers ran the PCR with 60 Vbeta and 13 Jbeta primers. Profiled with immunoSEQ multiplex PCR; TCRdb holds only in-frame clones, not every one. The sample shows fewer than 250,000 clones, 60% to 80% of them seen only once. Material: PBMCs. All receptors come from a male donor in good health and CMV-seronegative.

The chain employs TRBV19 and TRBJ2-1, with TRBD2 as a possible D gene (6 bases). Germline CDR1 LNHDA, CDR2 SQIVND (reference sequence). Trimming removed 5 bases at V and 4 bases at J, with 12 bases between. The CDR3 runs to 14 residues. CDR3 nucleotides: TGTGCCAGTAGTGTCGCTAGCGAATACAATGAGCAGTTCTTC. Protein: CASSVASEYNEQFF.

This clone was recorded once. The rearrangement joins TRBV5-6 to TRBJ1-2; D unclear. The CDR3 is 12 residues long. Per germline, CDR1 SGHDT and CDR2 YYEEEE. V lost 1 base and J lost 6, with 7 bases in between. In DNA, the CDR3 is TGTGCCAGCAGCTTGTGGGAGGATGGCTACACCTTC. Translating it yields CASSLWEDGYTF.

This chain uses TRBV19 with TRBJ1-1; D is perhaps TRBD1 (5 bases). Germline CDR1 LNHDA, CDR2 SQIVND (reference sequence). CDR3 length equals 13 residues. The germline V and J ends were trimmed by 3 bases and 6 bases, with 11 bases remaining between them. The CDR3 protein is CASSMGRVSEAFF. The CDR3 region has the DNA TGTGCCAGTAGTATGGGCAGGGTCTCTGAAGCTTTCTTT. Using reference TRBV19 and TRBJ1-1 for the parts outside the CDR3, the full variable domain is DGGITQSPKYLFRKEGQNVTLSCEQNLNHDAMYWYRQDPGQGLRLIYYSQIVNDFQKGDIAEGYSVSREKKESFPLTVTSAQKNPTAFYLCASSMGRVSEAFFGQGTRLTVV.

The CDR3 protein is CASSLFGSGDSEQYF. CDR3 DNA sequence: TGTGCCAGCAGCTTATTTGGCAGTGGGGACTCCGAGCAGTACTTC. This chain joins TRBV7-6 and TRBJ2-7, with TRBD2 as a possible D gene (6 bases). From germline, CDR1 is SGHVS and CDR2 FNYEAQ. This CDR3 is 15 amino acids long. The ends were cut back, 2 bases at V and 6 bases at J, with 17 bases in the middle. Full variable domain (outside the CDR3, taken from reference TRBV7-6 and TRBJ2-7): GAGVSQSPRYKVTKRGQDVALRCDPISGHVSLYWYRQALGQGPEFLTYFNYEAQQDKSGLPNDRFSAERPEGSISTLTIQRTEQRDSAMYRCASSLFGSGDSEQYFGPGTRLTVT.

The chain couples TRBV6-1 to TRBJ2-1; the D is unclear. Germline loops: CDR1 MNHNS, CDR2 SASEGT. V was shortened by 1 base and J by 2 bases, with 15 bases between the two germline ends. The CDR3 covers 17 residues. The CDR3 loop is CASSEGVINSPYNEQFF. In DNA, the CDR3 is TGTGCCAGCAGTGAAGGGGTTATCAATAGCCCCTACAATGAGCAGTTCTTC.

The J gene is TRBJ2-3, the V gene TRBV6-1, with 7 nucleotides matching TRBD2. J gave up 0 bases and V 3 bases, and 3 bases lay outside the gene matches. Germline V gene sequence: CDR1 MNHNS, CDR2 SASEGT. The CDR3 has 15 residues. CDR3 bases: TGTGCCAGCAGTGAGGGGGGGATTAGCACAGATACGCAGTATTTT. The encoded protein is CASSEGGISTDTQYF.

This rearrangement joins TRBV19 to TRBJ2-1; 9 bases align to TRBD2. The trim removed 7 bases at V and 4 bases at J, leaving 14 bases unmatched. Germline loops: CDR1 LNHDA, CDR2 SQIVND (reference sequence). The CDR3 contains 17 residues. This CDR3 is CASMMRIAGALYNEQFF. The CDR3, as DNA: TGTGCCAGTATGATGAGAATAGCGGGAGCTCTTTACAATGAGCAGTTCTTC.

With regard to this clone: At one boundary the junction diverges from the germline segment, which might be a read error. Distinct nucleotide sequences in the sample also encode this CDR3. The chain links TRBV6-1 to TRBJ2-3; possibly TRBD1 for D (6 bases). Germline lookup yields CDR1 MNHNS and CDR2 SASEGT. This CDR3 is built from 11 residues. This chain's CDR3 is CASRRSGTTVF. DNA of the CDR3: TGCGCCAGCAGAAGATCGGGGACAACTGTTTTT.

Only one count was recorded for this clone. Other DNA sequences within the sample encode an identical CDR3. The chain employs TRBV2 and TRBJ1-5; 9 bases match TRBD1. The CDR3 consists of 14 residues. The germline gives CDR1 SNHLY, CDR2 FYNNEI. V lost 4 bases, J lost 7 bases, and 5 bases stayed unmatched. Written as DNA, the CDR3 is TGTGCCAGCAGTGTAACAGGGGGCAGCCAGCCCCAGCATTTT. This encodes CASSVTGGSQPQHF.

This chain joins TRBV28 and TRBJ2-7, with D tentatively TRBD2 (6 bases). The germline CDR1 and CDR2 sequences are MDHEN and SYDVKM. This CDR3 region has 12 residues. Trimming removed 7 bases from V and 3 bases from J, with 10 bases in between. DNA of the CDR3: TGTGCCAGCACTAGCGCCCGCTACGAGCAGTACTTC. This translates into CASTSARYEQYF.

V usage is TRBV9 and J usage is TRBJ1-5, with D possibly matching TRBD1 (5 bases). The germline V and J ends were trimmed by 4 bases and 5 bases, with 13 bases remaining between them. The CDR3 consists of 14 residues. Germline values: CDR1 SGDLS, CDR2 YYNGEE. The CDR3 loop is CASSPLGGDQPQHF. The CDR3 DNA sequence: TGTGCCAGCAGCCCCCTGGGGGGTGATCAGCCCCAGCATTTT.

In this sample, this clone turned up a few times. V usage is TRBV19 and J usage is TRBJ1-1; possibly TRBD1 for D (6 bases). CDR1 is LNHDA and CDR2 is SQIVND in the germline V gene (reference sequence). The CDR3 has 15 residues. Deletions cut 6 bases from V and 5 bases from J, with 19 bases between. In DNA, the CDR3 is TGTGCCAGTAGATCCCCAGGCAGGGGCGAGACTGAAGCTTTCTTT. Translation: CASRSPGRGETEAFF.

V is TRBV19 and J is TRBJ2-1; 11 bases align to TRBD1. The V and J ends lost 6 bases and 9 bases, in that order; junction bases with no gene match: 10. Looked up from germline, CDR1 is LNHDA and CDR2 is SQIVND (reference sequence). The CDR3 extends over 15 amino acids. The CDR3 nucleotides are TGTGCCAGTAGCCCCGGGACAGGGGGTTCCATTGAGCAGTTCTTC. The encoded protein is CASSPGTGGSIEQFF.

The J gene is TRBJ2-1, the V gene TRBV21-1; TRBD1 is taken as the D call from the table, unchecked against the DNA. TRBV21-1 is designated a pseudogene. This CDR3 spans 17 amino acids. The DNA of the CDR3 is TGTGCCAGCAGCAAAGAAGGTACAGCACCTAACTACAATGAGCAGTTCTTC. This codes for CASSKEGTAPNYNEQFF.

This clone was counted between two and nine times. The rearrangement joins TRBV25-1 to TRBJ2-1; D is unclear. Trimming cost V 4 bases and J 7 bases, with 17 bases left between them. From germline, CDR1 is MGHDK and CDR2 SYGVNS. The CDR3 has 15 residues. The CDR3 coding sequence is TGTGCCAGCAGTGCCCTAGGCCCCCCTGAGAATGAGCAGTTCTTC. Translating it yields CASSALGPPENEQFF.

The sample holds a few counts of this clone. The chain is built from TRBV2 and TRBJ2-1; D uncertain. The CDR3 spans 13 residues. Germline V lookup: CDR1 SNHLY, CDR2 FYNNEI. Trimming removed 8 bases from V and 0 bases from J, with 8 bases in between. CDR3 nucleotides: TGTGCCAGCGAACTTAGCTCCTACAATGAGCAGTTCTTC. Encoded protein: CASELSSYNEQFF.

This sequence joins TRBV11-2 and TRBJ2-1, with 10 positions matching TRBD2. Trimming at V came to 2 bases and at J to 4 bases, leaving 11 bases not matched to a gene. The CDR3 spans 18 residues. Germline assignment: CDR1 SGHAT and CDR2 FQNNGV. Here the CDR3 DNA reads TGTGCCAGCAGCTTAAGAGGGTTAGCGGGAGGCCTATACAATGAGCAGTTCTTC. Translated: CASSLRGLAGGLYNEQFF. The full variable domain, completed using reference TRBV11-2 and TRBJ2-1, is EAGVAQSPRYKIIEKRQSVAFWCNPISGHATLYWYQQILGQGPKLLIQFQNNGVVDDSQLPKDRFSAERLKGVDSTLKIQPAKLEDSAVYLCASSLRGLAGGLYNEQFFGPGTRLTVL.

The gene calls are TRBV7-9 and TRBJ2-5, with D possibly matching TRBD1 (5 bases). Trimming stripped 5 bases from V and 4 bases from J, with 8 bases between. The CDR3 totals 12 residues. Per germline, CDR1 SEHNR and CDR2 FQNEAQ (reference sequence). In nucleotides, the CDR3 is TGTGCCAGCAGCGCGACAGTAGAGACCCAGTACTTC. Encoded protein: CASSATVETQYF.